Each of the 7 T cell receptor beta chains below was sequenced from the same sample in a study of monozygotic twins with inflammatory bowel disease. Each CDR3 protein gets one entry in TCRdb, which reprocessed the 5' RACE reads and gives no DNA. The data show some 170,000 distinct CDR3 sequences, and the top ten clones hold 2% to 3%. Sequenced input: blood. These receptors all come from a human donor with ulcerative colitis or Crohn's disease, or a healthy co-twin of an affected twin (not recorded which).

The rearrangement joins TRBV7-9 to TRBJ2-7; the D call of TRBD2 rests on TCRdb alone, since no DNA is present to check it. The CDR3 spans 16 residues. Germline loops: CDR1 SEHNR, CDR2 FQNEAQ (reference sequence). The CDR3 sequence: CASSRGTSGNPYEQYF.

The CDR3 spells CASSYGGSTDTQYF. The chain employs TRBV6-2 or TRBV6-3 and TRBJ2-3; TCRdb proposes TRBD2, but this gene call is untestable without DNA. Germline-derived CDR1 and CDR2 are MNHEY and SVGEGT. The CDR3 contains 14 residues.

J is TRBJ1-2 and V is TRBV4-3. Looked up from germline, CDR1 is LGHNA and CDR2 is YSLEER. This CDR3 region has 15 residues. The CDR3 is CASSQDFGGSYGYTF.

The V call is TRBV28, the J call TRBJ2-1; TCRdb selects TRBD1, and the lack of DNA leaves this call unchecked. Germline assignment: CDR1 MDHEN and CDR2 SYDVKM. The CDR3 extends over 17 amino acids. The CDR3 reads CASSLFPDRGQYNEQFF.

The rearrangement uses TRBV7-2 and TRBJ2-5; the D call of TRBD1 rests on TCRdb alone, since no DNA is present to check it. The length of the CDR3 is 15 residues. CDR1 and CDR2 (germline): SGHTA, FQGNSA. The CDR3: CASSLVRGGQETQYF.

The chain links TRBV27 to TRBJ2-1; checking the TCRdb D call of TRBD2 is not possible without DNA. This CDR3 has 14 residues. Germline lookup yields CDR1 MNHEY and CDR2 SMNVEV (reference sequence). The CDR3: CASRTSGSLYEQFF.

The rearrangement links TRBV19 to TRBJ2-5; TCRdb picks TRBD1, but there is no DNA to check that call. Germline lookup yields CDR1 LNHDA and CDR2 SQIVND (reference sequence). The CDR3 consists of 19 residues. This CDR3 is CASSIYEGYGPGGTETQYF.